One sample yielded the 20 T cell receptor beta chains listed below, sequenced in a study of shared clonotypes between healthy human individuals (dated by TCRdb to about 2020). For the CD8 naive samples, CD45RO-negative cells were positively selected for CCR7, yielding a CD45RA+CCR7+ population from which TemRA cells were excluded. The library was prepared using the immunoSEQ multiplex PCR assay. This immuneACCESS table, as held by TCRdb, lists in-frame sequences with V and J called but not all clones. Of the missing ones, under half trace to an unresolved V gene in checked studies; the others have no known cause. This sample has about 2 million clones in its table, and about 95% of those were observed once. The top ten constitute 0.9% to 1.5% of the sample. The material sequenced was naive CD8+ T cells sorted from blood. This sample's cell subset or site label indicates: CD45RA+CCR7+. Source of these receptors: a man aged 18 to 29 in good health.

The V gene is TRBV10-2, the J gene TRBJ2-7, with D hard to call. Germline CDR1 is WSHSY and CDR2 is SAAADI. V was pared by 7 bases and J by 6 bases, with 10 bases between. The CDR3 spans 11 residues. This CDR3 is CASMGYGEQYF. CDR3 nucleotides: TGCGCCAGCATGGGGTACGGCGAGCAGTACTTC.

The chain combines TRBV7-9 with TRBJ2-1, with TRBD2 matching 8 bases. Trimming at V came to 0 bases and at J to 6 bases, leaving 4 bases not matched to a gene. The CDR3 length is 15 residues. The germline V gene has CDR1 SEHNR and CDR2 FQNEAQ (reference sequence). The CDR3 here is CASSLASGILNEQFF. CDR3 DNA: TGTGCCAGCAGCTTAGCTAGCGGGATTCTCAATGAGCAGTTCTTC.

CDR3 protein: CASSGGGLWAEAFF. CDR3 sequence (DNA): TGTGCCAGCAGCGGGGGCGGGCTTTGGGCTGAAGCTTTCTTT. This rearrangement joins TRBV5-6 to TRBJ1-1, with D possibly matching TRBD1 (6 bases). From germline, CDR1 is SGHDT and CDR2 YYEEEE. The V and J ends lost 4 bases and 6 bases respectively, with 16 bases between them. The length of the CDR3 is 14 residues.

The chain combines TRBV5-6 with TRBJ2-3, with D perhaps TRBD2 (8 bases). V was shortened by 4 bases and J by 4 bases, with 13 bases between the two germline ends. Germline-derived CDR1 and CDR2 are SGHDT and YYEEEE. This CDR3 is built from 14 residues. The CDR3 spells CASSREGAADTQYF. CDR3 sequence (DNA): TGTGCCAGCAGCCGGGAGGGGGCAGCAGATACGCAGTATTTT.

V is TRBV10-2 and J is TRBJ2-3; D unclear. With 3 bases removed from V and 0 bases from J, the gap between germline ends came to 16 bases. CDR3 length: 17 residues. Germline V gene lookup returns CDR1 WSHSY and CDR2 SAAADI. The DNA of the CDR3 is TGCGCCAGCAGTGACGGAAGCCCCTCCTCTAGCACAGATACGCAGTATTTT. This gives the protein CASSDGSPSSSTDTQYF.

The chain links TRBV28 to TRBJ2-7; D is perhaps TRBD1 (5 bases). Germline CDR1 MDHEN, CDR2 SYDVKM. The ends were cut back, 3 bases at V and 3 bases at J, with 21 bases in the middle. The CDR3 covers 17 residues. The CDR3 DNA reads TGTGCCAGCAGTTTCTCCGGACATGACACTAAATTCTACGAGCAGTACTTC. Translation gives CASSFSGHDTKFYEQYF.

The rearrangement links TRBV27 to TRBJ2-7; D assignment may be TRBD1 or TRBD2 (5 bases each). The V and J ends lost 3 bases and 3 bases respectively, with 15 bases between them. Per the germline V gene, CDR1 is MNHEY and CDR2 is SMNVEV (reference sequence). The CDR3 totals 15 residues. CDR3 sequence (DNA): TGTGCCAGCAGTTTGACCGGGGACGGCCTCTACGAGCAGTACTTC. Its protein product is CASSLTGDGLYEQYF.

This rearrangement joins TRBV15 to TRBJ2-1; 8 positions match TRBD1. CDR1 and CDR2 from the germline V gene are LNHNV and YYDKDF (reference sequence). This CDR3 comprises 16 residues. The junction had 7 bases not matched to a gene; V was cut back by 3 bases and J by 3 bases. CDR3 sequence: CATSRAVTGVYNEQFF. CDR3 DNA: TGTGCCACCAGCAGGGCCGTGACAGGGGTCTACAATGAGCAGTTCTTC.

The J gene is TRBJ2-1, the V gene TRBV4-1; possible D gene TRBD1, 5 bases. Germline loops: CDR1 MGHRA, CDR2 YSYEKL. Trimming stripped 4 bases from V and 7 bases from J, with 17 bases between. The CDR3 has 15 amino acids. The CDR3 loop reads CASSPQVNGRNEQFF. The DNA for the CDR3 is TGCGCCAGCAGCCCACAGGTTAATGGTAGGAATGAGCAGTTCTTC.

The chain carries TRBV29-1 and TRBJ2-7, with 7 positions matching TRBD1. The V segment lost 4 bases and the J segment 7 bases; nucleotides outside the gene matches: 7. This CDR3 region has 12 residues. CDR1 SQVTM and CDR2 ANQGSEA come from the germline V gene. The CDR3 spells CSVGQGVVEQYF. The DNA for the CDR3 is TGCAGCGTTGGGCAGGGGGTGGTTGAGCAGTACTTC.

Concerning this clone itself: This sample also contains other DNA sequences that code for the same CDR3. V is TRBV13 and J is TRBJ2-7; D is unclear. The CDR3 runs to 12 residues. Germline V gives CDR1 PRHDT, CDR2 FYEKMQ (reference sequence). V dropped 5 bases and J dropped 1 base, with 6 bases sitting between them. As DNA, the CDR3 is TGTGCCAGCAGCCTCCTGTCCTACGAGCAGTACTTC. Encoded protein: CASSLLSYEQYF. Combining the CDR3 with reference TRBV13 and TRBJ2-7 gives the whole variable domain AAGVIQSPRHLIKEKRETATLKCYPIPRHDTVYWYQQGPGQDPQFLISFYEKMQSDKGSIPDRFSAQQFSDYHSELNMSSLELGDSALYFCASSLLSYEQYFGPGTRLTVT.

The rearrangement links TRBV11-1 to TRBJ1-1; no clear D. Between the trimmed V and J ends, which lost 1 base and 4 bases, there was a span of 13 bases. The CDR3 contains 15 residues. The V gene's germline CDR1 is SGHAT and CDR2 FQDESV (reference sequence). The CDR3 sequence: CASSLVLDEGTEAFF. For the CDR3, the DNA is TGTGCCAGCAGCTTAGTTCTGGACGAAGGCACTGAAGCTTTCTTT.

The chain links TRBV11-2 to TRBJ1-1, with D unresolved. The germline CDR1 and CDR2 sequences are SGHAT and FQNNGV. V lost 4 bases to trimming and J lost 3 bases, with 12 bases between them. The length of the CDR3 is 14 residues. The CDR3 spells CASSWQWGDTEAFF. The CDR3 nucleotides are TGTGCCAGCAGCTGGCAGTGGGGAGACACTGAAGCTTTCTTT.

This sequence joins TRBV2 and TRBJ1-2; D gene unclear. V was cut by 1 base and J by 4 bases, with 16 bases left in between. The germline gives CDR1 SNHLY, CDR2 FYNNEI. CDR3 length: 16 amino acids. CDR3 nucleotide sequence: TGTGCCAGCAGTGAAGACCAAAACAGTGTCAGCTATGGCTACACCTTC. Its protein is CASSEDQNSVSYGYTF.

As to this clone: Other DNA variants within this sample encode the same CDR3. The V gene is TRBV5-6, the J gene TRBJ2-3, with D unclear. Per germline, CDR1 SGHDT and CDR2 YYEEEE. This CDR3 spans 12 amino acids. V was shortened by 3 bases and J by 4 bases, with 6 bases between the two germline ends. In nucleotides, the CDR3 is TGTGCCAGCAGCTCGATGGCAGATACGCAGTATTTT. Protein: CASSSMADTQYF.

The CDR3: CASSRTGINEQFF. The CDR3 nucleotides read TGTGCCAGCAGTCGGACAGGTATCAATGAGCAGTTCTTC. This chain connects TRBV27 to TRBJ2-1; 7 bases map to TRBD1. The CDR3 has 13 residues. Germline V gene data show CDR1 as MNHEY and CDR2 as SMNVEV (reference sequence). V lost 5 bases to trimming and J lost 6 bases; unmatched junction nucleotides: 4.

This sequence joins TRBV28 and TRBJ2-5; D uncertain. CDR3 length: 15 amino acids. V lost 6 bases and J lost 3, with 17 bases in between. Germline loops: CDR1 MDHEN, CDR2 SYDVKM. The CDR3 here is CASRAPVHYEETQYF. CDR3 nucleotide sequence: TGTGCCAGCAGGGCCCCGGTCCATTATGAAGAGACCCAGTACTTC.

The chain employs TRBV2 and TRBJ1-2; D uncertain. The V end was cut by 7 bases, the J end by 2 bases, with 11 bases between. The CDR3 runs 13 residues. Per the germline V gene, CDR1 is SNHLY and CDR2 is FYNNEI. The DNA of the CDR3 is TGTGCCAGCATCCGACAACTAAACTATGGCTACACCTTC. This gives the protein CASIRQLNYGYTF.

The chain uses TRBV7-6 and TRBJ2-7; D tentatively fits TRBD1 or TRBD2 (5 bases each). Germline CDR1 and CDR2: SGHVS and FNYEAQ. This CDR3 contains 15 residues. The ends were cut back, 1 base at V and 3 bases at J, with 13 bases in the middle. DNA for the CDR3: TGTGCCAGCAGCTTAGGCGGGCTGGGGCTCTACGAGCAGTACTTC. This gives the protein CASSLGGLGLYEQYF.

The rearrangement links TRBV28 to TRBJ1-6; 7 bases line up with TRBD1. Germline loops: CDR1 MDHEN, CDR2 SYDVKM. The V gene end was trimmed by 6 bases and the J gene end by 10 bases; junction bases not matched to a gene: 9. CDR3 length equals 14 residues. In DNA form, the CDR3 reads TGTGCCAGCAGGCCCGACAGGGTGGTATCACCCCTCCACTTT. The encoded protein is CASRPDRVVSPLHF.